A selection of T cell receptor beta chains follows, all from one sample in a study of T cells in Graves' hyperthyroidism and ophthalmopathy. Each CDR3 protein gets one entry after TCRdb re-called the multiplex PCR reads with MiXCR. The table includes hundreds of thousands of distinct CDR3 sequences, more than 20% detected once. Sample: blood. These receptors were collected from a man aged 25 to 45 with Graves' ophthalmopathy. CDR3s include the opening cysteine and the closing phenylalanine or tryptophan. Fields, in order: clone size, J gene, D gene, V gene, CDR3 DNA, CDR3 protein. A D gene is named only where the DNA matches it firmly. Rows give clone size only sometimes, using once, few, many, or a class for an expanded clone.

>-|TRBJ1-5|-|TRBV7-9
TGTGCCAGCAGCAAACGGGACAGCAATCAGCCCCAGCATTTT
CASSKRDSNQPQHF
>-|TRBJ1-2|TRBD1|TRBV19
TGTGCCAGTAGTTCCTGGGACAGAAAGGGCTATGGCTACACCTTC
CASSSWDRKGYGYTF
>-|TRBJ1-6|-|TRBV14
TGTGCCAGCAGCCACCACCGTGGGGGCAATTCACCCCTCCACTTT
CASSHHRGGNSPLHF
>many|TRBJ2-1|TRBD2|TRBV7-9
TGTGCCAGCAGCTTAGCGCGTGGAGCGGGAGGCGACAATGAGCAGTTCTTC
CASSLARGAGGDNEQFF
>few|TRBJ2-2|-|TRBV12-3/TRBV12-4
TGTGCCAGCAGTTTGGCGGGATCCTCCGGGGAGCTGTTTTTT
CASSLAGSSGELFF
>few|TRBJ2-3|-|TRBV10-3
TGTGCCCTCCTCATGGATACGCAGTATTTT
CALLMDTQYF
>few|TRBJ1-1|-|TRBV7-3
TGTGCCAGCTTGGGCACTGAAGCTTTCTTT
CASLGTEAFF
>few|TRBJ2-7|TRBD2|TRBV11-2
TGTGCCAGCAGGTTCACGGGAGGAGGACTTTCCTACGAGCAGTACTTC
CASRFTGGGLSYEQYF
>few|TRBJ2-1|TRBD2|TRBV2
TGTGCCAGCAGTGAGGTGGGCGGGAGTCTTTACAATGAGCAGTTCTTC
CASSEVGGSLYNEQFF
>many|TRBJ2-7|-|TRBV7-2
TGTGCCAGCAGCCCCCTCAAGCACTACGAGCAGTACTTC
CASSPLKHYEQYF
>many|TRBJ1-2|TRBD1|TRBV28
TGTGCCAGCAGTGCACCGACAGGGAAAGGAGGCTACACCTTC
CASSAPTGKGGYTF
>-|TRBJ1-2|-|TRBV7-8
TGTGCCAGCAGCTTAGGAGTAGGGGTCGAGAACTATGGCTACACCTTC
CASSLGVGVENYGYTF
>many|TRBJ1-1|-|TRBV30
TGTGCCTGGGTACAGGGCGTTAAAGCTTTCTTT
CAWVQGVKAFF
>few|TRBJ1-2|-|TRBV7-9
TGTGCCAGCAGCTTGACGAGTACACCGTCTAACTATGGCTACACCTTC
CASSLTSTPSNYGYTF
>-|TRBJ2-7|TRBD1|TRBV27
TGTGCCAGCAGTTCATGGACAGGGCAACGCGAGCAGTACTTC
CASSSWTGQREQYF
>-|TRBJ2-3|TRBD2|TRBV12-3/TRBV12-4
TGTGCCAGCAGGGGGGGGGCTAGCGGGCCCACAGATACGCAGTATTTT
CASRGGASGPTDTQYF
>few|TRBJ2-1|TRBD1|TRBV6-6
TGTGCCAGCAGTTACTCGGGACAGGGTTCCTACAATGAGCAGTTCTTC
CASSYSGQGSYNEQFF
>few|TRBJ2-7|TRBD2|TRBV7-3
TGTGCCAGCAGCCAAGCGGGAGACGTTTACGAGCAGTACTTC
CASSQAGDVYEQYF
>few|TRBJ2-7|-|TRBV7-9
TGTGCCAGCAGCCTTTCCGCAAACGAGCAGTACTTC
CASSLSANEQYF
>-|TRBJ2-3|TRBD2|TRBV7-3
TGTGCCAGCAGCTCATCAGCGGGAGTTGGGAGTCCGCAGTATTTT
CASSSSAGVGSPQYF